Below, 8 T cell receptor beta chains from the same sample are listed, as sequenced in a study of cytomegalovirus exposure and HLA in healthy donors. The PCR employed 60 Vbeta primers together with 13 Jbeta primers. Clones were read by immunoSEQ multiplex PCR, and TCRdb kept only the in-frame ones, dropping some. The sample gives 90,000 or so clones, about three quarters of which show up once; around 9.1% is in the top ten. What was sequenced was PBMCs. These TCRs come from a young man in good health and CMV-seropositive.

The CDR3 DNA is TGTGCCAGCACGGCCGGGGCAGATACGCAGTATTTT. Residues: CASTAGADTQYF. The chain is built from TRBV2 and TRBJ2-3; possibly TRBD2 for D (5 bases). The CDR3 loop spans 12 amino acids. Trimming shortened V by 7 bases and J by 4 bases, and 9 bases separated the two germline ends. CDR1 is SNHLY, CDR2 FYNNEI, per germline.

The rearrangement links TRBV7-2 to TRBJ2-2; weak D call: TRBD1 (5 bases). The germline gives CDR1 SGHTA, CDR2 FQGNSA. Trimming took 6 bases from V and 0 from J, leaving 8 bases between them. The CDR3 covers 14 residues. DNA for the CDR3: TGTGCCAGCAGAAAGACAGCGAACACCGGGGAGCTGTTTTTT. Its protein is CASRKTANTGELFF.

There are a few counts of this clone. The J gene is TRBJ1-6, the V gene TRBV5-4; 7 bases agree with TRBD1. The CDR3 is 14 amino acids. Trimming cost V 4 bases and J 6 bases; bases outside gene matches: 4. From germline, CDR1 is SGHNT and CDR2 YYREEE (reference sequence). Here the CDR3 reads CASSTGQLNSPLHF. CDR3 DNA: TGTGCCAGCAGCACGGGACAGCTTAATTCACCCCTCCACTTT. Full variable domain (outside the CDR3, taken from reference TRBV5-4 and TRBJ1-6): ETGVTQSPTHLIKTRGQQVTLRCSSQSGHNTVSWYQQALGQGPQFIFQYYREEENGRGNFPPRFSGLQFPNYSSELNVNALELDDSALYLCASSTGQLNSPLHFGNGTRLTVT.

This clone was found a few times. The rearrangement uses TRBV28 and TRBJ2-7; 9 bases map to TRBD1. The ends lost 6 bases at V and 5 bases at J; junction bases unmatched: 8. This CDR3 comprises 14 residues. CDR1 is MDHEN and CDR2 is SYDVKM in the germline V gene. As DNA, the CDR3 is TGTGCCAGCAGACAAGAACAGGGGGCCAACGAGCAGTACTTC. Translation: CASRQEQGANEQYF.

V gene TRBV2 combines with J gene TRBJ1-4; TRBD1 matches 9 bases. CDR1 is SNHLY, CDR2 FYNNEI, per germline. This CDR3 has 13 amino acids. The V gene end was trimmed by 11 bases and the J gene end by 4 bases; junction bases not matched to a gene: 5. The CDR3 sequence is CAGLTGGNEKLFF. CDR3 bases: TGTGCCGGGCTGACAGGGGGTAATGAAAAACTGTTTTTT.

The sample holds one count of this clone. The chain joins TRBV19 to TRBJ2-5, with 11 bases lining up with TRBD2. Germline V gene data show CDR1 as LNHDA and CDR2 as SQIVND (reference sequence). J gave up 2 bases and V 5 bases, and 4 bases lay outside the gene matches. The CDR3 runs 15 residues. Here the CDR3 reads CASSDSGGVQETQYF. CDR3 bases: TGTGCCAGTAGTGATAGCGGGGGGGTTCAAGAGACCCAGTACTTC.

This clone was recorded a few times. The rearrangement joins TRBV27 to TRBJ2-2; a weak D match, TRBD2 (6 bases). Trimming pared 6 bases from V and 2 bases from J, leaving 16 bases between. Germline CDR1 reads MNHEY; CDR2 reads SMNVEV (reference sequence). This CDR3 has 16 residues. Here the CDR3 reads CASSPTGRTNTGELFF. In nucleotides, the CDR3 is TGTGCCAGCAGCCCCACCGGGAGAACCAACACCGGGGAGCTGTTTTTT.

This clone was recorded a few times. The chain has TRBV4-1 and TRBJ2-3; 7 nucleotides line up with TRBD1. CDR3 length equals 18 residues. V shed 2 bases, J shed 7 bases, and the junction held 18 bases outside the gene matches. Germline CDR1 is MGHRA and CDR2 is YSYEKL. CDR3 protein: CASSQRVGQEIPTNTQYF. CDR3 coding DNA: TGCGCCAGCAGCCAAAGGGTCGGACAGGAAATCCCTACGAATACGCAGTATTTT.